Following are 5 T cell receptor beta chains from one sample sequenced in a study of Ad26.COV2.S vaccination and SARS-CoV-2 variants. Profiled with immunoSEQ multiplex PCR; TCRdb holds only in-frame clones, not every one. Altogether some 500,000 clones are present, approximately 89% being singletons, with the ten largest covering approximately 2.5%. The treatment: some 19 received Ad26.COV2.S at low or high dose, single or two shots; about 5 received placebo; per-sample allocation not given. On day 63 after the first injection, vaccine and placebo recipients gave samples. Specimen: peripheral blood, collected in a trial of Ad26.COV2.S vaccine versus placebo. The receptor set was obtained from a person aged 18-65 years who received the Ad26.COV2.S COVID-19 vaccine or a placebo.

Notes on this clone: The same CDR3 is also encoded by other DNA sequences in this sample. The chain carries TRBV12-3 or TRBV12-4 and TRBJ1-2, with D possibly matching TRBD1 (5 bases). The V gene lost 3 bases and the J gene lost 4 bases, with 9 bases spanning the gap. The CDR3 is 13 amino acids. DNA of the CDR3: TGTGCCAGCAGTTTTAGGGGTGGCTATGGCTACACCTTC. As protein: CASSFRGGYGYTF.

This clone was counted only a few times. This chain uses TRBV4-3 with TRBJ2-2; no firm D call. Germline CDR1 LGHNA, CDR2 YSLEER. Trimming removed 0 bases at V and 4 bases at J, with 6 bases between. This CDR3 has 14 amino acids. The CDR3 bases are TGCGCCAGCAGCCAAGAAGTAACCACCGGGGAGCTGTTTTTT. This encodes CASSQEVTTGELFF.

V is TRBV10-3 and J is TRBJ2-2, with 10 bases fitting TRBD1. Germline V CDR1 and CDR2: ENHRY, SYGVKD. Germline trimming cut 10 bases from V and 3 bases from J; bases unmatched to any gene: 5. CDR3 size: 14 residues. In nucleotides, the CDR3 is TGTGCCACGGCCGGGACAGGGGACACCGGGGAGCTGTTTTTT. It translates to CATAGTGDTGELFF.

The gene calls are TRBV19 and TRBJ2-2, with D perhaps being TRBD1 or TRBD2 (5 bases each). This CDR3 contains 15 residues. Germline V gives CDR1 LNHDA, CDR2 SQIVND (reference sequence). The germline V and J ends were trimmed by 5 bases and 4 bases, with 14 bases remaining between them. The CDR3 bases are TGTGCCAGTAGTGTGGGGGTAGATGGCACCGGGGAGCTGTTTTTT. Translation gives CASSVGVDGTGELFF. The whole variable domain, filled in from reference TRBV19 and TRBJ2-2, reads DGGITQSPKYLFRKEGQNVTLSCEQNLNHDAMYWYRQDPGQGLRLIYYSQIVNDFQKGDIAEGYSVSREKKESFPLTVTSAQKNPTAFYLCASSVGVDGTGELFFGEGSRLTVL.

The J gene is TRBJ1-4, the V gene TRBV7-9, with D possibly being TRBD1 (5 bases). This CDR3 contains 13 residues. V was pared by 9 bases and J by 2 bases, with 10 bases between. CDR1 is SEHNR and CDR2 is FQNEAQ in the germline V gene (reference sequence). CDR3: CASSRDTNEKLFF. Here the CDR3 DNA reads TGTGCCAGTAGCCGGGACACTAATGAAAAACTGTTTTTT.